These 19 T cell receptor beta chains came from one sample sequenced in a study of response to subunit inactivated influenza vaccine. MiXCR, applied by TCRdb to the RT-PCR reads, yields one record per CDR3 protein. Of a few hundred thousand distinct CDR3 sequences in the sample, less than 15% were seen once. Here the sequenced sample was PBMCs from blood, taken roughly 12 days after vaccination. These receptors all stem from a man aged 45-60 years who received an inactivated influenza vaccine.

There are a few counts of this clonotype. The chain combines TRBV12-3 or TRBV12-4 with TRBJ2-1, with TRBD2 matching 9 bases. This CDR3 is built from 16 residues. V lost 3 bases to trimming and J lost 1 base; unmatched junction nucleotides: 4. The CDR3, as DNA: TGTGCCAGCAGTTTGGGCGGGAGGGTTTCCTACAATGAGCAGTTCTTC. The encoded protein is CASSLGGRVSYNEQFF.

In the case of this clonotype: A read error is possible here, since a much larger clone lies one base away. V gene TRBV6-2 or TRBV6-3 combines with J gene TRBJ2-7; maybe TRBD1 (6 bases). The CDR3 contains 11 residues. CDR1 and CDR2 (germline): MNHEY, SVGEGT. The chain's CDR3 is CASRARGEQHF. CDR3 in DNA: TGTGCCAGCAGAGCCAGGGGCGAGCAGCACTTC.

The chain carries TRBV5-1 and TRBJ2-7; D ambiguous. The germline gives CDR1 SGHRS, CDR2 YFSETQ. This CDR3 contains 15 residues. Trimming removed 0 bases from V and 2 bases from J, with 12 bases in between. This CDR3 reads CASSLESGAAYEQYF. The CDR3 DNA sequence: TGCGCCAGCAGCTTGGAGTCTGGCGCTGCCTACGAGCAGTACTTC.

This clonotype was seen a handful of times. The CDR3 loop is CASSQQEVYETQYF. For the CDR3, the DNA is TGCGCCAGCAGCCAGCAGGAGGTTTACGAGACCCAGTACTTC. The chain carries TRBV4-1 and TRBJ2-5, with TRBD2 as a possible D gene (5 bases). Germline V gives CDR1 MGHRA, CDR2 YSYEKL. V was clipped by 3 bases and J by 5 bases, with 13 bases between them. CDR3 length: 14 residues.

This clonotype was detected ten times or more. The V call is TRBV7-2, the J call TRBJ2-3; 8 nucleotides line up with TRBD2. The CDR3 contains 17 residues. Per the germline V gene, CDR1 is SGHTA and CDR2 is FQGNSA. Trimming took 1 base from V and 2 from J; bases not matched to a gene: 8. CDR3 sequence (DNA): TGTGCCAGCAGCTTAGTTTTCGGCGGGGGGTCCACAGATACGCAGTATTTT. It encodes CASSLVFGGGSTDTQYF.

This clonotype was seen more than once but under ten times. No conserved phenylalanine or tryptophan ends this CDR3, so it is likely a read error. The CDR3 nucleotides read TGTGCCACCAGCAGGGGTCAACAGGGAAAGGAGCAGTTCTCC. Translating it yields CATSRGQQGKEQFS. The J gene is TRBJ2-1, the V gene TRBV15; perhaps TRBD1 as D (6 bases). This CDR3 is built from 14 residues. Trimming removed 3 bases from V and 10 bases from J, with 16 bases in between. The V gene's germline CDR1 is LNHNV and CDR2 YYDKDF (reference sequence).

The chain recombines TRBV9 with TRBJ2-3; the D gene is possibly TRBD1 (6 bases). V lost 0 bases, J lost 2 bases, and 16 bases lay in between. The CDR3 is 17 amino acids. CDR1 and CDR2 (germline): SGDLS, YYNGEE. For the CDR3, the DNA is TGTGCCAGCAGCGTAGGGGACATTTTCCCTCCCACAGATACGCAGTATTTT. This codes for CASSVGDIFPPTDTQYF.

The J gene is TRBJ2-2, the V gene TRBV4-1, with D possibly being TRBD1 (6 bases). V gave up 4 bases and J gave up 1 base, with 13 bases separating them. The CDR3 is made up of 16 amino acids. Germline V gives CDR1 MGHRA, CDR2 YSYEKL. CDR3 sequence: CASSPYRVRNTGELFF. The CDR3 DNA sequence: TGCGCCAGCAGCCCTTACAGGGTGAGGAACACCGGGGAGCTGTTTTTT.

The table lists this clonotype with a few counts. This chain links TRBV5-1 with TRBJ2-1; D unresolved. The V end was cut by 0 bases, the J end by 9 bases, with 10 bases between. The CDR3 consists of 13 residues. Germline CDR1 SGHRS, CDR2 YFSETQ. CDR3 nucleotides: TGCGCCAGCAGCTTGGCCTGGTCTGTTGAGCAGTTCTTC. Protein sequence: CASSLAWSVEQFF.

There are a few counts of this clonotype. The chain recombines TRBV30 with TRBJ2-5, with D tentatively TRBD1 or TRBD2 (5 bases each). Germline CDR1 and CDR2: GTSNPN and SVGIG (reference sequence). V lost 4 bases and J 5 bases, leaving 20 bases between the germline ends. CDR3 length: 15 residues. The chain's CDR3 is CAWTNGLGERETQYF. Written as DNA, the CDR3 is TGTGCCTGGACCAACGGGCTGGGGGAGCGGGAGACCCAGTACTTC.

This clonotype was counted ten times or more. The chain recombines TRBV4-2 with TRBJ2-1; maybe TRBD2 (6 bases). The germline V and J ends were trimmed by 5 bases and 3 bases, with 11 bases remaining between them. The CDR3 covers 14 residues. CDR1 and CDR2 (germline): LGHNA, YNFKEQ. In DNA, the CDR3 is TGTGCCAGCAGCTGGAGGGTTAACTACAATGAGCAGTTCTTC. This translates into CASSWRVNYNEQFF.

The rearrangement joins TRBV15 to TRBJ2-3; D possibly corresponds to TRBD1 (6 bases). V was cut by 3 bases and J by 2 bases, with 9 bases left in between. Germline loops: CDR1 LNHNV, CDR2 YYDKDF (reference sequence). The CDR3 is 14 residues long. The CDR3 coding sequence is TGTGCCACCAGCAGCAGGGACATCACAGATACGCAGTATTTT. Amino acids: CATSSRDITDTQYF.

The rearrangement uses TRBV6-5 and TRBJ2-3, with 7 bases fitting TRBD1. The CDR3 is made up of 12 amino acids. Germline V lookup: CDR1 MNHEY, CDR2 SVGAGI. Trimming removed 6 bases from V and 10 bases from J; junction bases left unmatched: 7. The CDR3 sequence is CASSQQGYAQYF. Here the CDR3 DNA reads TGTGCCAGCAGCCAACAGGGGTACGCGCAGTATTTT.

This clonotype was counted at least ten times. V gene TRBV20-1 combines with J gene TRBJ2-4, with TRBD1 matching 8 bases. This CDR3 contains 15 residues. Germline CDR1 and CDR2: DFQATT and SNEGSKA (reference sequence). Trimming removed 1 base from V and 2 bases from J; junction bases left unmatched: 4. This CDR3 reads CSARATGVTKNIQYF. DNA for the CDR3: TGCAGTGCTAGAGCGACAGGGGTAACCAAAAACATTCAGTACTTC.

This clonotype has ten or more counts. The rearrangement uses TRBV6-2 or TRBV6-3 and TRBJ2-3, with 10 nucleotides matching TRBD2. V shed 7 bases, J shed 2 bases, and the junction held 6 bases outside the gene matches. Germline V gives CDR1 MNHEY, CDR2 SVGEGT. The CDR3 totals 15 residues. The CDR3 loop reads CASKDTSGATDTQYF. The CDR3 DNA is TGTGCCAGCAAAGATACTAGCGGGGCCACAGATACGCAGTATTTT.

A few counts support this clonotype. V and J are TRBV12-3 or TRBV12-4 and TRBJ2-1, with D hard to call. Trimming shortened V by 4 bases and J by 9 bases, and 13 bases separated the two germline ends. The CDR3 extends over 13 amino acids. CDR3 DNA sequence: TGTGCCAGCAGTTACGGGCCACCGGGTGAGCAGTTCTTC. Its translation: CASSYGPPGEQFF.

This clonotype was counted between two and nine times. The V gene is TRBV6-5, the J gene TRBJ1-4; no firm D call. V was cut by 2 bases and J by 0 bases, with 13 bases left in between. Germline V gene sequence: CDR1 MNHEY, CDR2 SVGAGI. There are 17 residues in the CDR3. The chain's CDR3 is CASSYNMDRATNEKLFF. The CDR3 DNA sequence: TGTGCCAGCAGTTACAACATGGACCGCGCAACTAATGAAAAACTGTTTTTT.

The V gene is TRBV27, the J gene TRBJ2-7, with D perhaps given as TRBD1 or TRBD2 (7 bases each). V lost 8 bases and J 3 bases, leaving 14 bases between the germline ends. CDR3 size: 13 residues. Germline V lookup: CDR1 MNHEY, CDR2 SMNVEV (reference sequence). CDR3 sequence (DNA): TGTGCCAGCTGCCAGGGGGGGGGCTACGAGCAGTACTTC. It yields the protein CASCQGGGYEQYF.

The CDR3 sequence: CASRRTGGKETQYF. As DNA, the CDR3 is TGTGCCAGCAGAAGGACAGGGGGAAAAGAGACCCAGTACTTC. The rearrangement uses TRBV12-3 or TRBV12-4 and TRBJ2-5, with 10 bases that match TRBD1. V was clipped by 6 bases and J by 3 bases; unmatched bases: 4. The CDR3 length is 14 residues.